This T cell receptor (beta chain) derives from a study of vaccination and CD4 T cells after COVID-19. Whole-study context: Of the convalescent patients, who were SARS-CoV-2 positive by nasal swab PCR, about 10 had mild and one severe disease. Study-level findings and limits: Median SARS-CoV-2-reactive clonotype numbers rose nonsignificantly, 21 to 38.

Treatment given: approximately 9-day PBMC culture with coronavirus spike peptide pools or control peptides (ViraFEST assay). IL-2 (around 9.1 IU/ml) and peptide pools (approximately 9.7 ug/ml) were added to cultures of two million PBMCs per well. The V end was cut by 1 base, the J end by 4 bases, with 8 bases between. Per germline, CDR1 SGHTA and CDR2 FQGNSA. This CDR3 comprises 14 residues. Sequenced with the Oncomine TCR Beta short-read assay was DNA taken from cultured CD4+ T cells. TCRdb re-called the PCR reads through MiXCR, storing one row per CDR3 protein. Of 15,000 or so distinct CDR3 sequences detected, 50% to 70% appear once; the ten largest clones hold roughly 5%. A word on this clonotype: Its antigen is not known.

The chain carries TRBV7-2 and TRBJ1-5; D unresolved. The specimen comprised CD4+ T cells from blood, cultured in vitro, sampled after SARS-CoV-2 vaccination. The receptor was isolated from a human donor who had recovered from COVID-19. CDR3 sequence: CASSLVPENQPQHF. CDR3 DNA sequence: TGTGCCAGCAGCTTAGTCCCGGAAAATCAGCCCCAGCATTTT.